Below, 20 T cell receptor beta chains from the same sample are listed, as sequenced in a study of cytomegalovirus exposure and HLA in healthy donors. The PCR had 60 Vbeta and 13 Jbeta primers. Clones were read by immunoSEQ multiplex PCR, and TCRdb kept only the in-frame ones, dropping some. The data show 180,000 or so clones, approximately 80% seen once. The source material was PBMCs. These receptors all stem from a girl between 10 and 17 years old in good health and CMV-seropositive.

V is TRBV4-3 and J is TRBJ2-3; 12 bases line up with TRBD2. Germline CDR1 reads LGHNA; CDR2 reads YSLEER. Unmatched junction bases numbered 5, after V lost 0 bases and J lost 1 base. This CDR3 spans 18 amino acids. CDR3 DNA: TGCGCCAGCAGCCAAGACCCGCTAGCGGGGGGGGGCACAGATACGCAGTATTTT. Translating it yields CASSQDPLAGGGTDTQYF.

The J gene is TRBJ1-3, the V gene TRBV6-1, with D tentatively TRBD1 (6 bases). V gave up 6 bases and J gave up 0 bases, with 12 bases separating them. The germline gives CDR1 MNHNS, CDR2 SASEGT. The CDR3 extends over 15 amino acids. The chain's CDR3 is CASRQGLYSGNTIYF. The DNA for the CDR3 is TGTGCCAGCAGGCAGGGGTTGTACTCTGGAAACACCATATATTTT.

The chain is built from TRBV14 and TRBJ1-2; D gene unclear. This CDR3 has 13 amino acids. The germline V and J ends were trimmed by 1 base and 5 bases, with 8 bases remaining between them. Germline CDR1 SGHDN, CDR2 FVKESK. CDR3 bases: TGTGCCAGCAGCCAAGTCCCCCAGTATGGCTACACCTTC. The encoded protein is CASSQVPQYGYTF.

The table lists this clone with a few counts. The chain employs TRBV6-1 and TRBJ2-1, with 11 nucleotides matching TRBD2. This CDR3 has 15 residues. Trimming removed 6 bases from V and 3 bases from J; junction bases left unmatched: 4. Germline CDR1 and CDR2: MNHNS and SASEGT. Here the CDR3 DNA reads TGTGCCAGCAGGAGTGGGACTAGCGGCTACAATGAGCAGTTCTTC. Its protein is CASRSGTSGYNEQFF.

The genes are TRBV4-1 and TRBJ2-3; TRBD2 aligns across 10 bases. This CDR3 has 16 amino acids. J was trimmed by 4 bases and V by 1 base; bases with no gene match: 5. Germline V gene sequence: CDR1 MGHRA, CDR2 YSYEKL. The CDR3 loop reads CASSQGLAGDPDTQYF. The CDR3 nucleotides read TGCGCCAGCAGCCAAGGGCTAGCGGGAGATCCAGATACGCAGTATTTT.

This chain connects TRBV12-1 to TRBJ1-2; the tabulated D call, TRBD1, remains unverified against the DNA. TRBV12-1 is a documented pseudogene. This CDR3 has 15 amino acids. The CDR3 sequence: CASSSSPGQLYGYTF. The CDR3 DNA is TGTGCCAGCAGCTCCTCTCCCGGACAGCTCTATGGCTACACCTTC.

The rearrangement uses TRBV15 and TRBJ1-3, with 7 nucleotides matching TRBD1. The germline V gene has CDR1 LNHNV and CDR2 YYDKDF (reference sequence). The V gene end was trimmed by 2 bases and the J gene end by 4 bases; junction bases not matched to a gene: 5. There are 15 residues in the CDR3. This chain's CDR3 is CATSRPQGPGNTIYF. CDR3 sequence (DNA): TGTGCCACCAGCAGACCACAGGGGCCAGGAAACACCATATATTTT. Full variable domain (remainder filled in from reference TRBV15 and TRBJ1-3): DAMVIQNPRYQVTQFGKPVTLSCSQTLNHNVMYWYQQKSSQAPKLLFHYYDKDFNNEADTPDNFQSRRPNTSFCFLDIRSPGLGDTAMYLCATSRPQGPGNTIYFGEGSWLTVV.

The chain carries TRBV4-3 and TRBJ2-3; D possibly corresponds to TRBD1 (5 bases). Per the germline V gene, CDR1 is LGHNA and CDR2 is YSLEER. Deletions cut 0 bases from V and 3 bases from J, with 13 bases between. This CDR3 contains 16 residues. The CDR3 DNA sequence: TGCGCCAGCAGCCAAGATTACTTCCAGGGAACAGATACGCAGTATTTT. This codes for CASSQDYFQGTDTQYF.

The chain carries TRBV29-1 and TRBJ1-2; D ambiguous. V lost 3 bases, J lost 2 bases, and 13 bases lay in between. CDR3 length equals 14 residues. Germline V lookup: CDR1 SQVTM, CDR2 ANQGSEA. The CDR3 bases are TGCAGCGTTGATGACGCCCAGCGGAACTATGGCTACACCTTC. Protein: CSVDDAQRNYGYTF.

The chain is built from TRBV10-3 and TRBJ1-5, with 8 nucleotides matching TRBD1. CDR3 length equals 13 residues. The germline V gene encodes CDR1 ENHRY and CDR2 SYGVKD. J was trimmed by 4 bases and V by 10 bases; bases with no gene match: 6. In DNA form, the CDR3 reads TGTGCCACGGAACAGGGGGGTAATCAGCCCCAGCATTTT. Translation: CATEQGGNQPQHF.

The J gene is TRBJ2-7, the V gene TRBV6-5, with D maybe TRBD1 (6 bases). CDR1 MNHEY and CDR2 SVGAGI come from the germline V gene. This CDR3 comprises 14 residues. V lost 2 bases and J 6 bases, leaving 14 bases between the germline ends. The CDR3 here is CASSYPHTRGEQYF. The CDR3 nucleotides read TGTGCCAGCAGTTACCCTCATACCAGGGGCGAGCAGTACTTC.

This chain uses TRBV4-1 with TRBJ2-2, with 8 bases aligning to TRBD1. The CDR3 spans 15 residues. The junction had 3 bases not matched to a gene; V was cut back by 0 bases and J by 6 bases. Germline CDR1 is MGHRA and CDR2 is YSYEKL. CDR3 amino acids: CASSQDTGGAGELFF. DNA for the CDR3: TGCGCCAGCAGCCAAGATACAGGGGGAGCCGGGGAGCTGTTTTTT.

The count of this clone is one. In DNA form, the CDR3 reads TGTGCCAGTAGGCAAACTAGCGGGAGTGGAGGGACCCAGTACTTC. It is translated as CASRQTSGSGGTQYF. The chain couples TRBV19 to TRBJ2-5, with 11 bases aligning to TRBD2. The length of the CDR3 is 15 residues. V gave up 6 bases and J gave up 7 bases; unmatched junction bases: 10. Germline V CDR1 and CDR2: LNHDA, SQIVND (reference sequence).

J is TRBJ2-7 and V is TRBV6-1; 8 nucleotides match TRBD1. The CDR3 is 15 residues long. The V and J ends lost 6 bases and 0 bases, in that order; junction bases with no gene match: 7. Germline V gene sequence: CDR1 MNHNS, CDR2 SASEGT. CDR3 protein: CASRGGQGGSYEQYF. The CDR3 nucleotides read TGTGCCAGCAGGGGAGGACAGGGAGGCTCCTACGAGCAGTACTTC.

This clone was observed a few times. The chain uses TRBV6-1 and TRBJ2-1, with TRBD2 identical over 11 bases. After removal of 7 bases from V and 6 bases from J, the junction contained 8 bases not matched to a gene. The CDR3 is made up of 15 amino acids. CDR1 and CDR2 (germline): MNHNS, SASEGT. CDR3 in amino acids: CASTGPGLAANEQFF. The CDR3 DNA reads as TGTGCCAGCACAGGACCGGGACTAGCGGCCAATGAGCAGTTCTTC.

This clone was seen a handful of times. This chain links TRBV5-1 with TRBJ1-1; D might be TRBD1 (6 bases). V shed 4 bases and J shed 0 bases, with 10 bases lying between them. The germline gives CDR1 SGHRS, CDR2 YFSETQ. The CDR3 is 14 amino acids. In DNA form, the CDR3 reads TGCGCCAGCAGCCCCGGACAGATGAACACTGAAGCTTTCTTT. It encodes CASSPGQMNTEAFF.

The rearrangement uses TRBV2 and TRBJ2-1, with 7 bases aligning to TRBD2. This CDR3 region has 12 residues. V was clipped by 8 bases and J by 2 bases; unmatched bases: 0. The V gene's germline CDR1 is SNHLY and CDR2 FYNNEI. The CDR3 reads CASGRAYNEQFF. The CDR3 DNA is TGTGCCAGCGGGAGGGCCTACAATGAGCAGTTCTTC. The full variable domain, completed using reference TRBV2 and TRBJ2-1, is EPEVTQTPSHQVTQMGQEVILRCVPISNHLYFYWYRQILGQKVEFLVSFYNNEISEKSEIFDDQFSVERPDGSNFTLKIRSTKLEDSAMYFCASGRAYNEQFFGPGTRLTVL.

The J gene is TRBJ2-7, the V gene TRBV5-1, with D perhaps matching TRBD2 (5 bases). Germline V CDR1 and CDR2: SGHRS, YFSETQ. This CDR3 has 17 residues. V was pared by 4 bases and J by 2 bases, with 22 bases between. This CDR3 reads CASSQPLPPAVPYEQYF. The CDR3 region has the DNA TGCGCCAGCAGCCAACCCCTCCCGCCAGCGGTGCCCTACGAGCAGTACTTC.

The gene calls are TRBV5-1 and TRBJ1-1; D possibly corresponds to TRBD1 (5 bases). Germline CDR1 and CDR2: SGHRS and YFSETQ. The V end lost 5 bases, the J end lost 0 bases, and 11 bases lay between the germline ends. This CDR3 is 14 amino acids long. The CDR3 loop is CASRAGGLNTEAFF. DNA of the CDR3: TGCGCCAGCAGGGCGGGGGGACTGAACACTGAAGCTTTCTTT.

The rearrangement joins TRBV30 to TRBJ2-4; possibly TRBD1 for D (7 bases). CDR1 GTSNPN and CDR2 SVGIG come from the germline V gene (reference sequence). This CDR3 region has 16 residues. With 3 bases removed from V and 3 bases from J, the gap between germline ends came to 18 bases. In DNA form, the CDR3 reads TGTGCCTGGAGGCCGACAGGGAGGAATGGCAAAAACATTCAGTACTTC. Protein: CAWRPTGRNGKNIQYF.